One and the same sample provided the 29 T cell receptor beta chains below, sequenced in a study of regulatory T cells in long-lasting Graves disease. To make TCR beta libraries, researchers used iRepertoire HTBI primers and Arm-PCR of CDR3 regions. TCRdb ran MiXCR on the multiplex PCR reads and lists one entry per CDR3 protein. The sample comprises 350,000 to 400,000 distinct CDR3 sequences, about a sixth of which are singletons, and 20% to 25% rests with the top ten. Time point meaning: newly diagnosed GD, antithyroid drugs for less than 3 months. After RNA was extracted from PBMCs, the TCR library was made from it. These data were also reused for a study on T cells in Graves' hyperthyroidism and ophthalmopathy.

The sequenced sample was peripheral blood mononuclear cells (PBMCs), obtained at new diagnosis, from a patient treated with antithyroid drugs. The receptors were sampled from a woman under 30 with Graves disease.

This clonotype has more than one count but fewer than ten. The chain has TRBV20-1 and TRBJ2-1; D unclear. The germline V and J ends were trimmed by 3 bases and 4 bases, with 13 bases remaining between them. This CDR3 spans 14 amino acids. The germline V gene encodes CDR1 DFQATT and CDR2 SNEGSKA (reference sequence). This chain's CDR3 is CSASWQVGYNEQFF. DNA of the CDR3: TGCAGTGCTAGTTGGCAGGTGGGGTACAATGAGCAGTTCTTC.

This clonotype was observed many times. The CDR3 region has the DNA TGTGCCAGCAGTTACCTCGGGACTCACGACACAGATACGCAGTATTTT. This encodes CASSYLGTHDTDTQYF. This chain connects TRBV6-5 to TRBJ2-3, with D perhaps TRBD2 (6 bases). This CDR3 is built from 16 residues. Looked up from germline, CDR1 is MNHEY and CDR2 is SVGAGI. V was cut by 2 bases and J by 2 bases, with 14 bases left in between.

Many counts were recorded for this clonotype. This rearrangement joins TRBV20-1 to TRBJ2-1; 13 bases line up with TRBD2. CDR3 length: 21 residues. Germline CDR1 DFQATT, CDR2 SNEGSKA (reference sequence). V dropped 3 bases and J dropped 0; count of bases not matched to a gene: 17. This chain's CDR3 is CSARGGRRTSGGQSSYNEQFF. In nucleotides, the CDR3 is TGCAGTGCTAGGGGAGGCCGTAGGACTAGCGGGGGCCAGAGCTCCTACAATGAGCAGTTCTTC.

The sample holds many counts of this clonotype. The chain uses TRBV29-1 and TRBJ2-7, with D hard to call. This CDR3 spans 12 amino acids. Per germline, CDR1 SQVTM and CDR2 ANQGSEA. V was shortened by 3 bases and J by 3 bases, with 9 bases between the two germline ends. The CDR3 bases are TGCAGCGTTGACTCGGACGGCTACGAGCAGTACTTC. Amino acid sequence: CSVDSDGYEQYF.

The chain couples TRBV5-1 to TRBJ2-2; D remains unclear. Germline CDR1 reads SGHRS; CDR2 reads YFSETQ. With 5 bases removed from V and 7 bases from J, the gap between germline ends came to 12 bases. This CDR3 region has 13 residues. The DNA for the CDR3 is TGCGCCAGCAGAATCACTTGGGACGGGGAGCTGTTTTTT. Translating it yields CASRITWDGELFF.

This clonotype was seen repeatedly, ten times or more. This sequence joins TRBV5-1 and TRBJ1-4; D unclear. Germline CDR1 SGHRS, CDR2 YFSETQ. V was shortened by 3 bases and J by 0 bases, with 3 bases between the two germline ends. The CDR3 is 13 residues long. CDR3 region: CASSSATNEKLFF. CDR3 sequence (DNA): TGCGCCAGCAGCTCAGCAACTAATGAAAAACTGTTTTTT. The full variable domain, its missing parts supplied by reference TRBV5-1 and TRBJ1-4, is KAGVTQTPRYLIKTRGQQVTLSCSPISGHRSVSWYQQTPGQGLQFLFEYFSETQRNKGNFPGRFSGRQFSNSRSEMNVSTLELGDSALYLCASSSATNEKLFFGSGTQLSVL.

The V gene is TRBV29-1, the J gene TRBJ2-5, with D possibly TRBD2 on 6 matching bases. Per germline, CDR1 SQVTM and CDR2 ANQGSEA. Trimming cost V 1 base and J 4 bases, with 7 bases left between them. This CDR3 comprises 12 residues. CDR3 residues: CSVEGLGETQYF. The CDR3 DNA reads as TGCAGCGTTGAAGGACTAGGAGAGACCCAGTACTTC.

This sequence joins TRBV28 and TRBJ2-1; the match to TRBD2 covers 10 bases. Germline CDR1 is MDHEN and CDR2 is SYDVKM. V shed 8 bases and J 12 bases; nucleotides not matched to a gene: 13. The CDR3 loop spans 14 amino acids. The CDR3 coding sequence is TGTGCCAGCTCGTTGGGGACTAGCGCCCTAGGGCAGTTCTTC. Protein: CASSLGTSALGQFF.

This clonotype was recorded many times. The chain recombines TRBV19 with TRBJ2-1; 7 nucleotides align to TRBD1. There are 12 residues in the CDR3. The V and J ends lost 9 bases and 7 bases, in that order; junction bases with no gene match: 6. Germline loops: CDR1 LNHDA, CDR2 SQIVND (reference sequence). CDR3 loop: CASSQGMNEQFF. The CDR3 DNA reads as TGTGCCAGCTCACAGGGGATGAATGAGCAGTTCTTC.

The chain combines TRBV4-1 with TRBJ2-7; D possibly uses TRBD1 or TRBD2 (5 bases each). Trimming shortened V by 2 bases and J by 7 bases, and 18 bases separated the two germline ends. Germline V CDR1 and CDR2: MGHRA, YSYEKL. The length of the CDR3 is 15 residues. The CDR3 loop reads CASSQPVKAWGEQYF. The CDR3 DNA sequence: TGCGCCAGCAGCCAACCCGTGAAGGCCTGGGGGGAGCAGTACTTC.

This clonotype was seen many times. The CDR3 DNA reads TGTGCCAGCAGCAGGGGACTAGCGGGGTCAGATACGCAGTATTTT. Translation: CASSRGLAGSDTQYF. The chain has TRBV11-2 and TRBJ2-3, with 13 nucleotides matching TRBD2. Germline trimming cut 5 bases from V and 4 bases from J; bases unmatched to any gene: 3. Germline V gene data show CDR1 as SGHAT and CDR2 as FQNNGV. The length of the CDR3 is 15 residues.

The sample holds many counts of this clonotype. The rearrangement links TRBV11-3 to TRBJ1-3; maybe TRBD1 (5 bases). Trimming left V 4 bases short and J 0 bases short, with 7 bases between. The CDR3 length is 14 residues. Germline V gene lookup returns CDR1 SGHNT and CDR2 YENEEA. CDR3 sequence reads: CASSSDNSGNTIYF. The CDR3 DNA is TGTGCCAGCAGCTCGGACAACTCTGGAAACACCATATATTTT. The full variable domain, its missing parts supplied by reference TRBV11-3 and TRBJ1-3, is EAGVVQSPRYKIIEKKQPVAFWCNPISGHNTLYWYLQNLGQGPELLIRYENEEAVDDSQLPKDRFSAERLKGVDSTLKIQPAELGDSAVYLCASSSDNSGNTIYFGEGSWLTVV.

The J gene is TRBJ2-3, the V gene TRBV28; 7 positions match TRBD1. Trimming at V came to 5 bases and at J to 4 bases, leaving 6 bases not matched to a gene. Per the germline V gene, CDR1 is MDHEN and CDR2 is SYDVKM. The CDR3 totals 14 residues. The CDR3 reads CASSPGTESDTQYF. The DNA for the CDR3 is TGTGCCAGCAGTCCCGGGACAGAATCAGATACGCAGTATTTT. The entire variable domain, with the rest obtained from reference TRBV28 and TRBJ2-3, is as follows: DVKVTQSSRYLVKRTGEKVFLECVQDMDHENMFWYRQDPGLGLRLIYFSYDVKMKEKGDIPEGYSVSREKKERFSLILESASTNQTSMYLCASSPGTESDTQYFGPGTRLTVL.

The genes are TRBV4-1 and TRBJ2-7; unclear D gene. Trimming stripped 0 bases from V and 1 base from J, with 7 bases between. CDR1 and CDR2 from the germline V gene are MGHRA and YSYEKL. This CDR3 has 14 residues. For the CDR3, the DNA is TGCGCCAGCAGCCAAGATACCCGATCCTACGAGCAGTACTTC. Translation gives CASSQDTRSYEQYF.

This chain uses TRBV12-3 or TRBV12-4 with TRBJ2-1, with 8 bases that match TRBD1. J gave up 6 bases and V 4 bases, and 8 bases lay outside the gene matches. The CDR3 loop spans 15 amino acids. CDR3 coding DNA: TGTGCCAGCAGTTCCGGGACAGGAAGGGGCAATGAGCAGTTCTTC. Amino acids: CASSSGTGRGNEQFF.

This chain uses TRBV2 with TRBJ2-1; 11 bases agree with TRBD2. The junction had 7 bases not matched to a gene; V was cut back by 1 base and J by 8 bases. The CDR3 is 16 amino acids. From germline, CDR1 is SNHLY and CDR2 FYNNEI. The DNA for the CDR3 is TGTGCCAGCAGTGAAGGGGTAGCGGGAGGGCGGTATGAGCAGTTCTTC. It codes for CASSEGVAGGRYEQFF.

This chain links TRBV7-2 with TRBJ1-5, with D maybe TRBD1 (6 bases). The V end was cut by 1 base, the J end by 1 base, with 11 bases between. Germline CDR1 reads SGHTA; CDR2 reads FQGNSA. The CDR3 contains 16 residues. The CDR3 DNA is TGTGCCAGCAGCTTAGTGGGGGCAGGGAGCAATCAGCCCCAGCATTTT. Its protein product is CASSLVGAGSNQPQHF.

Ten or more counts support this clonotype. The chain employs TRBV11-2 and TRBJ1-1, with D unresolved. V lost 5 bases, J lost 7 bases, and 11 bases lay in between. Germline V gene lookup returns CDR1 SGHAT and CDR2 FQNNGV. The CDR3 has 12 residues. CDR3 sequence reads: CASSPSGSEAFF. The CDR3 region has the DNA TGTGCCAGCAGCCCTTCAGGTAGTGAAGCTTTCTTT.

This clonotype was detected only a few times. This chain connects TRBV28 to TRBJ1-3, with D possibly TRBD1 on 5 matching bases. Germline V CDR1 and CDR2: MDHEN, SYDVKM. This CDR3 is 13 amino acids long. Trimming stripped 6 bases from V and 6 bases from J, with 12 bases between. The DNA of the CDR3 is TGTGCCAGCAGACAGGAGTTGCCAAACACCATATATTTT. It codes for CASRQELPNTIYF.

V usage is TRBV28 and J usage is TRBJ2-1; TRBD1 matches 8 bases. Germline CDR1 MDHEN, CDR2 SYDVKM. This CDR3 is 17 amino acids long. Losses at the gene ends were 5 bases for V and 3 bases for J; bases not matched to a gene: 12. CDR3 coding DNA: TGTGCCAGCAGTGCACCGGGACAGGACTACTACTACAATGAGCAGTTCTTC. This translates into CASSAPGQDYYYNEQFF.

The rearrangement links TRBV12-3 or TRBV12-4 to TRBJ2-1; D assignment may be TRBD1 or TRBD2 (5 bases each). With the DNA end fitting TRBJ2-5 better, the J assignment may be wrong. The CDR3 is 13 amino acids. CDR3 region: CASSPGTRETQYF. The DNA for the CDR3 is TGTGCCAGCAGTCCAGGGACCCGAGAGACCCAGTACTTC.

Turning to this clonotype: This may be a read error, as it is one base from a much larger clone. This chain links TRBV28 with TRBJ2-5; no firm D call. Gene TRBJ2-1 matches the end of the DNA better, so the J call may be wrong. CDR3 length equals 11 residues. Germline-derived CDR1 and CDR2 are MDHEN and SYDVKM. This CDR3 is CATGAGVEQFF. The CDR3 DNA reads as TGTGCCACCGGCGCAGGCGTTGAGCAGTTCTTC.

This clonotype was seen ten or more times. This chain uses TRBV9 with TRBJ2-7, with TRBD2 matching over 9 bases. The CDR3 is 15 amino acids. Losses at the gene ends were 0 bases for V and 6 bases for J; bases not matched to a gene: 7. CDR1 SGDLS and CDR2 YYNGEE come from the germline V gene. The DNA of the CDR3 is TGTGCCAGCAGCGTAGAGGCGGGAGGGCATCGCGAGCAGTACTTC. This sequence encodes CASSVEAGGHREQYF.

This clonotype was picked up many times. This chain joins TRBV3-1 and TRBJ2-3, with 10 nucleotides matching TRBD2. CDR1 is LGHDT and CDR2 is YNNKEL in the germline V gene (reference sequence). There are 15 residues in the CDR3. Losses at the gene ends were 3 bases for V and 1 base for J; bases not matched to a gene: 1. Written as DNA, the CDR3 is TGTGCCAGCAGCCAGACTAGCGGGCGCACAGATACGCAGTATTTT. Amino acids: CASSQTSGRTDTQYF.

There are many counts of this clonotype. The V and J genes are TRBV10-3 and TRBJ2-3; 8 bases are a match to TRBD2. J was trimmed by 4 bases and V by 4 bases; bases with no gene match: 7. Germline loops: CDR1 ENHRY, CDR2 SYGVKD. The CDR3 length is 15 residues. The CDR3 nucleotides are TGTGCCATCAGTGTTGAGGCGGGGGGAGCAGATACGCAGTATTTT. It translates to CAISVEAGGADTQYF.

This chain joins TRBV10-3 and TRBJ1-2, with D perhaps matching TRBD1 (6 bases). Per the germline V gene, CDR1 is ENHRY and CDR2 is SYGVKD. The CDR3 length is 14 residues. The V end lost 10 bases, the J end lost 6 bases, and 21 bases lay between the germline ends. The CDR3 region is CATGPPLGADGYTF. The CDR3 DNA reads as TGTGCCACCGGCCCCCCCCTGGGGGCGGATGGCTACACCTTC.

The sample holds many counts of this clonotype. No DNA is shown, since the ends of the CDR3 on it are uncertain; the CDR3 is the one TCRdb lists. This CDR3 reads CASSSSGRSFGNNEQFF. The chain carries TRBV6-9 and TRBJ2-1; the table's TRBD1 call for D was not verified on the DNA. The CDR3 is 17 residues long, counting both termini. CDR1 and CDR2 (germline): MNHGY, SVAAGI.

This clonotype was observed at least ten times. V is TRBV24-1 and J is TRBJ2-5, with 11 bases fitting TRBD2. V was clipped by 4 bases and J by 5 bases; unmatched bases: 5. Germline-derived CDR1 and CDR2 are KGHDR and SFDVKD. The CDR3 consists of 15 residues. CDR3 DNA: TGTGCCACCAGTGAGCCTAGCGGGAGGATGGAGACCCAGTACTTC. Translated: CATSEPSGRMETQYF.

The chain recombines TRBV28 with TRBJ1-5; D is perhaps TRBD1 (5 bases). Germline V gene lookup returns CDR1 MDHEN and CDR2 SYDVKM. V was trimmed by 6 bases and J by 4 bases, leaving 31 bases between them. The CDR3 extends over 20 amino acids. The CDR3 protein is CASRNLPGTQHSKLNQPQHF. As DNA, the CDR3 is TGTGCCAGCAGGAACCTACCCGGGACGCAGCACAGCAAACTTAATCAGCCCCAGCATTTT.